These 17 T cell receptor beta chains were all obtained from the same sample, sequenced in a study of CD8 T cells in ankylosing spondylitis. Study results and limitations: One TCR beta motif, made up of eight or nine highly homologous variants, appeared characteristic of ankylosing spondylitis blood.

These receptors have no known antigen. TCRdb reprocessed the 5' RACE reads via MiXCR and lists one record per CDR3 protein. The sample holds 750,000 to 850,000 distinct CDR3 sequences; roughly 12% are singletons and the top ten take about 0.5%. Sample: blood, either unsorted or a sorted T cell fraction (not recorded which). The receptors here all came from a male donor with ankylosing spondylitis.

Of note for this clonotype: Compared with germline, one end of the junction differs, possibly owing to a read error. V usage is TRBV7-7 and J usage is TRBJ2-1, with unresolved D. The CDR3 length is 13 residues. CDR1 and CDR2 (germline): SSHAT, FNYEAQ (reference sequence). For the CDR3, the DNA is TGTGCTAGCAGCTCGGACGGAGACAATGAGCAGTTCTTC. As protein: CASSSDGDNEQFF.

This clonotype was observed a handful of times. This sequence joins TRBV10-3 and TRBJ1-1; D uncertain. V lost 9 bases and J lost 6, with 17 bases in between. CDR1 ENHRY and CDR2 SYGVKD come from the germline V gene. The CDR3 length is 13 residues. The CDR3 bases are TGTGCCATAGGTGGCCGCTCCGGGTCTGAAGCTTTCTTT. Protein: CAIGGRSGSEAFF.

This clonotype was seen ten or more times. The V gene is TRBV20-1, the J gene TRBJ2-5, with a possible D match to TRBD2 (5 bases). This CDR3 spans 13 amino acids. Trimming shortened V by 3 bases and J by 5 bases, and 13 bases separated the two germline ends. Germline V gene lookup returns CDR1 DFQATT and CDR2 SNEGSKA (reference sequence). Here the CDR3 DNA reads TGCAGTGCTAGGTTGCGCGGGTGGGAGACCCAGTACTTC. Translation gives CSARLRGWETQYF.

This clonotype appeared many times. The chain joins TRBV15 to TRBJ2-7; D call uncertain. Per germline, CDR1 LNHNV and CDR2 YYDKDF (reference sequence). This CDR3 region has 15 residues. V lost 0 bases to trimming and J lost 1 base, with 10 bases between them. CDR3 sequence: CATSRETMSSYEQYF. The DNA of the CDR3 is TGTGCCACCAGCAGAGAAACAATGAGTTCCTACGAGCAGTACTTC.

This clonotype was recorded at least ten times. The chain carries TRBV29-1 and TRBJ2-7, with 11 bases that match TRBD2. V trimming: 4 bases; J trimming: 3 bases; junction bases outside the gene matches: 2. There are 13 residues in the CDR3. Germline-derived CDR1 and CDR2 are SQVTM and ANQGSEA. CDR3 nucleotides: TGCAGCGTTGCACTAGCGGGAGTCTACGAGCAGTACTTC. Its translation: CSVALAGVYEQYF.

This clonotype appeared a few times. The CDR3 here is CAISERGGRGYEQYF. In DNA form, the CDR3 reads TGTGCCATCAGTGAAAGGGGAGGCAGGGGGTACGAGCAGTACTTC. The V call is TRBV10-3, the J call TRBJ2-7, with D tentatively TRBD1 (7 bases). The germline V and J ends were trimmed by 3 bases and 4 bases, with 16 bases remaining between them. CDR3 length: 15 residues. Germline assignment: CDR1 ENHRY and CDR2 SYGVKD.

This clonotype appeared a few times. The V call is TRBV7-2, the J call TRBJ2-5; D might be TRBD2 (6 bases). This CDR3 has 14 residues. Germline V gene lookup returns CDR1 SGHTA and CDR2 FQGNSA. V gave up 3 bases and J gave up 3 bases, with 11 bases separating them. Written as DNA, the CDR3 is TGTGCCAGCAGCTTGCGGGACGGAGAAGAGACCCAGTACTTC. Protein sequence: CASSLRDGEETQYF.

This clonotype was detected only a few times. This chain connects TRBV7-2 to TRBJ2-3; the match to TRBD2 covers 10 bases. The germline V gene encodes CDR1 SGHTA and CDR2 FQGNSA. CDR3 length: 16 residues. The trim removed 3 bases at V and 2 bases at J, leaving 5 bases unmatched. The CDR3 bases are TGTGCCAGCAGCTTCACTAGCGGGGCTTTCACAGATACGCAGTATTTT. Translated: CASSFTSGAFTDTQYF.

The chain is built from TRBV24-1 and TRBJ2-1; 8 bases are a match to TRBD2. Trimming took 2 bases from V and 10 from J; bases not matched to a gene: 9. The germline CDR1 and CDR2 sequences are KGHDR and SFDVKD. CDR3 length equals 15 residues. The CDR3 reads CATSDSRTSRQEQFF. The CDR3 DNA reads as TGTGCCACCAGTGATTCCCGGACTAGCAGACAAGAGCAGTTCTTC.

This clonotype has more than one count but fewer than ten. The rearrangement uses TRBV5-5 and TRBJ2-5, with unresolved D. CDR3 size: 15 residues. Germline loops: CDR1 SGHKS, CDR2 YYEKEE (reference sequence). V lost 0 bases to trimming and J lost 7 bases, with 16 bases between them. The CDR3: CASSLGSGGRGTQYF. CDR3 DNA sequence: TGTGCCAGCAGCTTGGGGTCCGGCGGACGAGGGACCCAGTACTTC.

This chain joins TRBV6-1 and TRBJ2-7; 9 positions match TRBD1. J gave up 4 bases and V 5 bases, and 9 bases lay outside the gene matches. The CDR3 contains 15 residues. Germline CDR1 and CDR2: MNHNS and SASEGT. This chain's CDR3 is CASSPDGTGTYEQYF. The CDR3 DNA is TGTGCCAGCAGTCCTGATGGGACAGGGACTTACGAGCAGTACTTC.

This clonotype has ten or more counts. The chain is built from TRBV5-1 and TRBJ1-2, with TRBD1 as a possible D gene (6 bases). The CDR3 extends over 12 amino acids. Germline values: CDR1 SGHRS, CDR2 YFSETQ. Trimming removed 1 base from V and 8 bases from J, with 9 bases in between. DNA of the CDR3: TGCGCCAGCAGCTTGTACAGGGAGGGCTACACCTTC. Translating gives CASSLYREGYTF.

This clonotype appeared many times. The chain carries TRBV5-1 and TRBJ2-3; D not certain. Trimming shortened V by 0 bases and J by 1 base, and 9 bases separated the two germline ends. The CDR3 is made up of 15 amino acids. Germline values: CDR1 SGHRS, CDR2 YFSETQ. The CDR3 DNA reads TGCGCCAGCAGCTTGGACAGCCCCCGCACAGATACGCAGTATTTT. This translates into CASSLDSPRTDTQYF. The full variable domain, its missing parts supplied by reference TRBV5-1 and TRBJ2-3, is KAGVTQTPRYLIKTRGQQVTLSCSPISGHRSVSWYQQTPGQGLQFLFEYFSETQRNKGNFPGRFSGRQFSNSRSEMNVSTLELGDSALYLCASSLDSPRTDTQYFGPGTRLTVL.

This clonotype has only a few counts. V usage is TRBV20-1 and J usage is TRBJ2-3; unclear D gene. CDR3 length equals 14 residues. Germline V lookup: CDR1 DFQATT, CDR2 SNEGSKA (reference sequence). Between the trimmed V and J ends, which lost 0 bases and 3 bases, there was a span of 10 bases. The CDR3 DNA is TGCAGTGCTAGAGAAGGCCGGGCTACAGATACGCAGTATTTT. This codes for CSAREGRATDTQYF.

This clonotype was seen a handful of times. The rearrangement uses TRBV2 and TRBJ2-2; D is ambiguous. Germline V gene sequence: CDR1 SNHLY, CDR2 FYNNEI. The CDR3 has 13 amino acids. V was clipped by 4 bases and J by 7 bases, with 10 bases between them. CDR3 in amino acids: CASSGQGVGELFF. CDR3 DNA: TGTGCCAGCAGTGGCCAAGGAGTCGGGGAGCTGTTTTTT.

The chain links TRBV28 to TRBJ1-3; 11 nucleotides agree with TRBD1. Germline assignment: CDR1 MDHEN and CDR2 SYDVKM. The CDR3 sequence is 15 residues long. Germline trimming cut 6 bases from V and 2 bases from J; bases unmatched to any gene: 3. The DNA of the CDR3 is TGTGCCAGCAGAGGGACAGGGGGAACTGGAAACACCATATATTTT. It yields the protein CASRGTGGTGNTIYF.

This clonotype was recorded many times. This chain links TRBV5-1 with TRBJ2-7, with 10 nucleotides matching TRBD1. Germline CDR1 is SGHRS and CDR2 is YFSETQ. This CDR3 region has 14 residues. Unmatched junction bases numbered 6, after V lost 4 bases and J lost 5 bases. DNA for the CDR3: TGCGCCAGCAGCCCCGGACAGGGGGTAAACGAGCAGTACTTC. It specifies CASSPGQGVNEQYF.